Below, one T cell receptor beta chain is given with its context. Its target is unknown. This CDR3 spans 10 amino acids. Between the trimmed V and J ends, which lost 8 bases and 6 bases, there was a span of 7 bases. Germline loops: CDR1 MDHEN, CDR2 SYDVKM. The record originates from a study of T cell responses to AZD1222 COVID-19 vaccine. Whole-study findings and limits: Seropositive status at baseline applied to only six AZD1222 recipients. Females outnumbered males among donors, who were mostly white British; clonal diversity was possibly underestimated.

Only in-frame clones appear in the TCRdb table, and some are missing; sequencing was by immunoSEQ multiplex PCR. The table lists 95,000 to 150,000 clones, approximately 92% of them singletons. The receptor comes from an adult in good health. The sample consisted of peripheral blood, taken on day 0 of AZD1222 vaccination. The chain couples TRBV28 to TRBJ1-2, with D possibly matching TRBD1 (5 bases). The CDR3, as DNA: TGTGCCAGCTCAGGGAATGGCTACACCTTC. Amino acid sequence: CASSGNGYTF.